What follows are 22 T cell receptor beta chains derived from one specimen sequenced in a study of T cell responses to AZD1222 COVID-19 vaccine. Profiled with immunoSEQ multiplex PCR; TCRdb holds only in-frame clones, not every one. The data contain about 99,000 clones, around 89% of them seen just once; the ten biggest clones take up roughly 20%. Material: peripheral blood, obtained on day 0 of AZD1222 vaccination. These receptors were obtained from an adult in good health.

The chain has TRBV6-1 and TRBJ1-2, with a possible D match to TRBD1 (6 bases). There are 13 residues in the CDR3. Deletions cut 2 bases from V and 6 bases from J, with 10 bases between. The V gene's germline CDR1 is MNHNS and CDR2 SASEGT. The CDR3 loop reads CASSENRANGYTF. CDR3 in DNA: TGTGCCAGCAGTGAAAACAGGGCTAATGGCTACACCTTC.

The chain is built from TRBV4-2 and TRBJ2-3; TRBD2 aligns across 10 bases. This CDR3 spans 16 amino acids. V lost 2 bases, J lost 1 base, and 3 bases stayed unmatched. CDR1 is LGHNA and CDR2 is YNFKEQ in the germline V gene. The CDR3 bases are TGTGCCAGCAGCCAAAGGCTAGCGGGGGGCACAGATACGCAGTATTTT. Amino acids: CASSQRLAGGTDTQYF.

The table lists this clone with a few counts. The J gene is TRBJ2-2, the V gene TRBV9, with 9 bases lining up with TRBD1. Unmatched junction bases numbered 2, after V lost 2 bases and J lost 0 bases. Germline V gives CDR1 SGDLS, CDR2 YYNGEE. The CDR3 has 16 residues. CDR3 amino acids: CASSVGQGTNTGELFF. In DNA form, the CDR3 reads TGTGCCAGCAGCGTCGGACAGGGGACGAACACCGGGGAGCTGTTTTTT. Together with reference TRBV9 and TRBJ2-2, the CDR3 gives the full variable domain: DSGVTQTPKHLITATGQRVTLRCSPRSGDLSVYWYQQSLDQGLQFLIQYYNGEERAKGNILERFSAQQFPDLHSELNLSSLELGDSALYFCASSVGQGTNTGELFFGEGSRLTVL.

V usage is TRBV27 and J usage is TRBJ1-2, with a possible D match to TRBD1 (5 bases). CDR1 and CDR2 from the germline V gene are MNHEY and SMNVEV (reference sequence). V was clipped by 5 bases and J by 10 bases, with 14 bases between them. CDR3 size: 12 residues. CDR3 sequence reads: CASSTAGSTYTF. The CDR3 region has the DNA TGTGCCAGCAGTACCGCAGGGAGCACCTACACCTTC.

The gene calls are TRBV5-1 and TRBJ2-7; tentative D call: TRBD2 (6 bases). V lost 4 bases to trimming and J lost 3 bases, with 14 bases between them. CDR1 is SGHRS and CDR2 is YFSETQ in the germline V gene. This CDR3 spans 14 amino acids. The CDR3, as DNA: TGCGCCAGCAGCGGAACGGGGACTTACTACGAGCAGTACTTC. Translating it yields CASSGTGTYYEQYF.

This chain links TRBV19 with TRBJ2-2, with 10 positions matching TRBD1. The CDR3 has 14 amino acids. The V gene's germline CDR1 is LNHDA and CDR2 SQIVND (reference sequence). After removal of 6 bases from V and 5 bases from J, the junction contained 3 bases not matched to a gene. The CDR3 spells CASSRQGATGELFF. In nucleotides, the CDR3 is TGTGCCAGTAGCCGACAGGGGGCAACCGGGGAGCTGTTTTTT.

Worth noting for this clone: The germline gene is not matched at one end of the junction; a read error may be the cause. J is TRBJ2-5 and V is TRBV6-1; tentatively, D is TRBD1 (5 bases). Germline assignment: CDR1 MNHNS and CDR2 SASEGT. CDR3 length equals 15 residues. The CDR3 loop is CASSKAQGSRETQYF. In DNA form, the CDR3 reads TGTGCCAGCAGTAAAGCCCAGGGATCACGGGAGACCCAGTACTTC.

This clone was seen once. Written as DNA, the CDR3 is TGTGCCAGCACCAACGAGGACCGCAGGGGAGATACGCAGTATTTT. Translated, it gives CASTNEDRRGDTQYF. The chain carries TRBV7-9 and TRBJ2-3, with TRBD1 as a possible D gene (6 bases). The V gene's germline CDR1 is SEHNR and CDR2 FQNEAQ (reference sequence). The CDR3 is 15 residues long. Trimming took off 7 bases at V and 5 bases at J, with 19 bases between the two ends.

The V call is TRBV4-1, the J call TRBJ1-2, with TRBD1 matching over 7 bases. There are 14 residues in the CDR3. Per the germline V gene, CDR1 is MGHRA and CDR2 is YSYEKL. J gave up 3 bases and V 5 bases, and 6 bases lay outside the gene matches. CDR3 in amino acids: CASSLDREYYGYTF. CDR3 DNA: TGCGCCAGCAGCTTAGACAGGGAATACTATGGCTACACCTTC.

This clone was recorded once. This chain connects TRBV6-5 to TRBJ1-4; no reliable D call. The CDR3 is 16 amino acids. Germline-derived CDR1 and CDR2 are MNHEY and SVGAGI. V dropped 3 bases and J dropped 0 bases, with 11 bases sitting between them. CDR3 sequence reads: CASSYSLLPTNEKLFF. CDR3 sequence (DNA): TGTGCCAGCAGTTATAGTCTGCTACCAACTAATGAAAAACTGTTTTTT.

The V and J genes are TRBV6-5 and TRBJ1-4; D possibly corresponds to TRBD1 (5 bases). V was trimmed by 7 bases and J by 7 bases, leaving 16 bases between them. The CDR3 totals 14 residues. Germline lookup yields CDR1 MNHEY and CDR2 SVGAGI. The DNA of the CDR3 is TGTGCCAGCACCCACATTGGCGGGGGTGAAAAACTGTTTTTT. It translates to CASTHIGGGEKLFF.

This clone has a single count. The rearrangement links TRBV7-2 to TRBJ2-7; TRBD1 or TRBD2 may be the D gene (5 bases each). Germline-derived CDR1 and CDR2 are SGHTA and FQGNSA. V lost 5 bases, J lost 3 bases, and 14 bases lay in between. The CDR3 runs 14 residues. The CDR3 coding sequence is TGTGCCAGCAGCCCCTACCGTGGGGGCTACGAGCAGTACTTC. Translating gives CASSPYRGGYEQYF.

The chain has TRBV6-5 and TRBJ1-4, with D uncertain. Germline V gives CDR1 MNHEY, CDR2 SVGAGI. V lost 6 bases, J lost 6 bases, and 17 bases lay in between. The CDR3 extends over 15 amino acids. The CDR3 region is CASRRTVAVDEKLFF. The CDR3 DNA reads as TGTGCCAGCAGGCGGACGGTGGCGGTGGATGAAAAACTGTTTTTT.

The J gene is TRBJ2-7, the V gene TRBV5-1, with 12 nucleotides matching TRBD1. The germline gives CDR1 SGHRS, CDR2 YFSETQ. This CDR3 region has 15 residues. The trim removed 0 bases at V and 7 bases at J, leaving 5 bases unmatched. The CDR3 region is CASSLEGQGAGEQYF. CDR3 DNA: TGCGCCAGCAGCTTGGAGGGACAGGGGGCTGGGGAGCAGTACTTC.

The chain has TRBV4-1 and TRBJ1-3; D gene uncertain. This CDR3 has 15 residues. The ends were cut back, 0 bases at V and 2 bases at J, with 8 bases in the middle. Per the germline V gene, CDR1 is MGHRA and CDR2 is YSYEKL. The CDR3 sequence: CASSQERHTGNTIYF. The CDR3 nucleotides are TGCGCCAGCAGCCAAGAACGACATACTGGAAACACCATATATTTT.

The rearrangement uses TRBV19 and TRBJ1-5, with a possible D match to TRBD1 (5 bases). The CDR3 totals 15 residues. The ends were cut back, 3 bases at V and 5 bases at J, with 14 bases in the middle. CDR1 and CDR2 (germline): LNHDA, SQIVND (reference sequence). The CDR3 reads CASSIEGPFYQPQHF. In DNA form, the CDR3 reads TGTGCCAGTAGTATCGAGGGACCATTCTATCAGCCCCAGCATTTT.

A single count supports this clone. This rearrangement joins TRBV19 to TRBJ2-6; no definite D call. Trimming shortened V by 5 bases and J by 0 bases, and 8 bases separated the two germline ends. The CDR3 covers 15 residues. CDR1 and CDR2 (germline): LNHDA, SQIVND (reference sequence). Here the CDR3 reads CASSFVGSGANVLTF. In DNA form, the CDR3 reads TGTGCCAGTAGTTTCGTCGGCTCTGGGGCCAACGTCCTGACTTTC.

The CDR3 nucleotides read TGTGCCAGCAGCTTATGGGGGACGGCAGATACGCAGTATTTT. Encoded protein: CASSLWGTADTQYF. The chain uses TRBV7-2 and TRBJ2-3, with D possibly being TRBD1 or TRBD2 (5 bases each). Germline V gene data show CDR1 as SGHTA and CDR2 as FQGNSA. Trimming took 2 bases from V and 4 from J, leaving 10 bases between them. CDR3 length: 14 residues.

The V call is TRBV5-1, the J call TRBJ2-7; possibly TRBD1 for D (6 bases). CDR1 and CDR2 (germline): SGHRS, YFSETQ. CDR3 size: 14 residues. The germline V and J ends were trimmed by 4 bases and 3 bases, with 14 bases remaining between them. For the CDR3, the DNA is TGCGCCAGCAGCAGGGGAACAGGGCTCTACGAGCAGTACTTC. It encodes CASSRGTGLYEQYF. Full variable domain (remainder filled in from reference TRBV5-1 and TRBJ2-7): KAGVTQTPRYLIKTRGQQVTLSCSPISGHRSVSWYQQTPGQGLQFLFEYFSETQRNKGNFPGRFSGRQFSNSRSEMNVSTLELGDSALYLCASSRGTGLYEQYFGPGTRLTVT.

This chain connects TRBV10-2 to TRBJ2-1; the D gene could be TRBD1 or TRBD2 (5 bases each). CDR1 WSHSY and CDR2 SAAADI come from the germline V gene. V lost 3 bases to trimming and J lost 10 bases, with 10 bases between them. The CDR3 consists of 12 residues. CDR3 DNA: TGCGCCAGCAGTGATCAAGGGACGGAGCAGTTCTTC. Its translation is CASSDQGTEQFF.

This sequence joins TRBV15 and TRBJ2-7, with D possibly matching TRBD1 (5 bases). V gave up 1 base and J gave up 0 bases, with 10 bases separating them. Germline values: CDR1 LNHNV, CDR2 YYDKDF (reference sequence). There are 15 residues in the CDR3. This chain's CDR3 is CATSRAVGHSYEQYF. CDR3 in DNA: TGTGCCACCAGCAGAGCTGTTGGACACTCCTACGAGCAGTACTTC.

The rearrangement joins TRBV19 to TRBJ1-1; no definite D call. This CDR3 has 12 amino acids. In germline, CDR1 is LNHDA, CDR2 SQIVND (reference sequence). The ends were cut back, 8 bases at V and 0 bases at J, with 7 bases in the middle. The CDR3 here is CASRRVNTEAFF. The CDR3 DNA follows: TGTGCCAGTCGGAGGGTGAACACTGAAGCTTTCTTT.